Only a few counts were recorded for the clone carrying this T cell receptor beta chain. Antigen specificity is unknown. The record originates from a study of CD8 T cells in ankylosing spondylitis. Study findings and constraints: Characteristic of ankylosing spondylitis blood, it appeared, was a TCR beta motif comprising several highly homologous variants. Reported data indicate significant enrichment of disease-linked clones within matched ankylosing spondylitis synovial fluid.

5'-RACE, quantitative and with molecular barcodes, yielded the TCR beta libraries. TCRdb itself ran the 5' RACE reads through MiXCR, one entry per CDR3 protein. This sample carries some 200,000 distinct CDR3 sequences, 10% to 15% of them seen once, and the ten largest clones take about 15%. CDR3 size: 17 residues. The germline V gene encodes CDR1 LGHNA and CDR2 YNFKEQ. Trimming stripped 3 bases from V and 2 bases from J, with 18 bases between. The sequence derives from a male donor with ankylosing spondylitis or in good health (not recorded which). Sequences were obtained from blood, either unsorted or a sorted T cell fraction (not recorded which). This chain joins TRBV4-2 and TRBJ2-3; D is possibly TRBD2 (6 bases). DNA for the CDR3: TGTGCCAGCAGCCAGGAACCGGGACTTATAACCACAGATACGCAGTATTTT. It is translated as CASSQEPGLITTDTQYF.